These 32 T cell receptor beta chains share one sample of origin, sequenced in a study of cytomegalovirus exposure and HLA in healthy donors. The PCR employed 60 Vbeta primers together with 13 Jbeta primers. Method: immunoSEQ multiplex PCR; TCRdb's copy keeps in-frame clones and lacks some. The sample includes 150,000 or so clones, approximately 73% of them seen just once. Source material: PBMCs. These receptors originate from a woman under 30 in good health and CMV-seronegative.

This sequence joins TRBV4-3 and TRBJ2-3; no reliable D call. The CDR3 runs 17 residues. Trimming pared 4 bases from V and 1 base from J, leaving 18 bases between. Germline-derived CDR1 and CDR2 are LGHNA and YSLEER. The CDR3 spells CASSRFLRSAGTDTQYF. CDR3 DNA sequence: TGCGCCAGCAGCCGATTCCTACGAAGTGCGGGCACAGATACGCAGTATTTT.

This clone was observed once. This sequence joins TRBV7-2 and TRBJ2-1; 13 bases are shared with TRBD2. CDR3 length: 14 amino acids. Losses at the gene ends were 6 bases for V and 8 bases for J; bases not matched to a gene: 4. Germline CDR1 reads SGHTA; CDR2 reads FQGNSA. CDR3 coding DNA: TGTGCCAGCAGTACTAGCGGGAGGGCGGATGAGCAGTTCTTC. This translates into CASSTSGRADEQFF.

The J gene is TRBJ1-1, the V gene TRBV5-1; possible D gene TRBD1, 5 bases. Germline V CDR1 and CDR2: SGHRS, YFSETQ. CDR3 size: 15 residues. Trimming stripped 3 bases from V and 5 bases from J, with 17 bases between. This CDR3 reads CASSSRTGEGTEAFF. CDR3 DNA: TGCGCCAGCAGCTCCCGTACAGGTGAAGGGACTGAAGCTTTCTTT. Variable domain in full (rest from reference TRBV5-1 and TRBJ1-1): KAGVTQTPRYLIKTRGQQVTLSCSPISGHRSVSWYQQTPGQGLQFLFEYFSETQRNKGNFPGRFSGRQFSNSRSEMNVSTLELGDSALYLCASSSRTGEGTEAFFGQGTRLTVV.

The CDR3 nucleotides are TGTGCCAGCACTGGTCAGGCAGGCTACACCTTC. Its translation is CASTGQAGYTF. This chain uses TRBV6-5 with TRBJ1-2, with D uncertain. Between the trimmed V and J ends, which lost 7 bases and 8 bases, there was a span of 11 bases. Germline values: CDR1 MNHEY, CDR2 SVGAGI. This CDR3 comprises 11 residues.

The chain joins TRBV9 to TRBJ2-3; 7 bases align to TRBD2. This CDR3 contains 15 residues. V shed 2 bases and J 7 bases; nucleotides not matched to a gene: 10. The germline gives CDR1 SGDLS, CDR2 YYNGEE. The CDR3 nucleotides read TGTGCCAGCAGCGTCGGCGGGAGTGCCTCCAATACGCAGTATTTT. Amino acids: CASSVGGSASNTQYF.

The gene calls are TRBV7-3 and TRBJ2-2; D perhaps matches TRBD2 (7 bases). Trimming pared 5 bases from V and 1 base from J, leaving 14 bases between. This CDR3 has 16 residues. Germline assignment: CDR1 SGHTA and CDR2 FQGTGA. CDR3 sequence: CASSRTGGQNTGELFF. The CDR3, as DNA: TGTGCCAGCAGCCGAACGGGGGGACAGAACACCGGGGAGCTGTTTTTT.

This sequence joins TRBV4-1 and TRBJ2-3, with D unclear. Germline-derived CDR1 and CDR2 are MGHRA and YSYEKL. The CDR3 runs 15 residues. Between the trimmed V and J ends, which lost 2 bases and 1 base, there was a span of 10 bases. CDR3: CASSQRGTRTDTQYF. In DNA, the CDR3 is TGCGCCAGCAGCCAACGAGGTACACGCACAGATACGCAGTATTTT.

This clone was seen only once. This sequence joins TRBV11-2 and TRBJ1-1; D unresolved. The CDR3 loop spans 13 amino acids. The germline CDR1 and CDR2 sequences are SGHAT and FQNNGV. Trimming took 3 bases from V and 1 from J, leaving 6 bases between them. The CDR3 bases are TGTGCCAGCAGCTTTCCAGGGAACACTGAAGCTTTCTTT. This gives the protein CASSFPGNTEAFF.

This clone was observed a handful of times. The CDR3 sequence: CASSRRPTGGRNTIYF. The CDR3 DNA sequence: TGTGCCAGCAGCAGGAGACCGACAGGGGGCCGAAACACCATATATTTT. J is TRBJ1-3 and V is TRBV5-8; 10 bases line up with TRBD1. CDR3 length equals 16 residues. The V gene end was trimmed by 4 bases and the J gene end by 5 bases; junction bases not matched to a gene: 9. Germline CDR1 and CDR2: SGHTS and YDEGEE.

The gene calls are TRBV9 and TRBJ1-1; 7 bases line up with TRBD1. Germline lookup yields CDR1 SGDLS and CDR2 YYNGEE. V gave up 3 bases and J gave up 0 bases; unmatched junction bases: 8. The CDR3 extends over 16 amino acids. CDR3 sequence reads: CASSGTGTAVNTEAFF. The CDR3 region has the DNA TGTGCCAGCAGCGGGACTGGGACAGCGGTGAACACTGAAGCTTTCTTT.

This clone was picked up a small number of times. The chain has TRBV2 and TRBJ2-7, with a possible D match to TRBD2 (5 bases). The V gene's germline CDR1 is SNHLY and CDR2 FYNNEI. V gave up 6 bases and J gave up 7 bases, with 10 bases separating them. CDR3 length: 11 amino acids. As DNA, the CDR3 is TGTGCCAGCAGGATGTCGGGGGAGCAGTACGTC. Protein: CASRMSGEQYV.

CDR3 bases: TGTGCCAGCAGCGTAGGAGGGTTCAATGAGCAGTTCTTC. Protein product: CASSVGGFNEQFF. V usage is TRBV7-3 and J usage is TRBJ2-1; possibly TRBD2 for D (6 bases). Trimming removed 5 bases at V and 6 bases at J, with 11 bases between. Germline loops: CDR1 SGHTA, CDR2 FQGTGA. CDR3 length equals 13 residues.

This clone was recorded a few times. The CDR3 coding sequence is TGTGCCAGCAGCAAATCCGGGACAGCCACCTACGAGCAGTACTTC. Translated: CASSKSGTATYEQYF. This chain connects TRBV28 to TRBJ2-7; the match to TRBD1 covers 7 bases. V lost 6 bases, J lost 2 bases, and 10 bases stayed unmatched. Germline lookup yields CDR1 MDHEN and CDR2 SYDVKM. The CDR3 contains 15 residues.

This chain joins TRBV5-1 and TRBJ1-3; tentative D call: TRBD1 (6 bases). The CDR3 contains 14 residues. Trimming pared 4 bases from V and 2 bases from J, leaving 10 bases between. CDR1 and CDR2 (germline): SGHRS, YFSETQ. The CDR3 region has the DNA TGCGCCAGCAGCCCACAGGGAGCTGGAAACACCATATATTTT. Translating gives CASSPQGAGNTIYF. The full variable domain, with the rest looked up from reference TRBV5-1 and TRBJ1-3, is KAGVTQTPRYLIKTRGQQVTLSCSPISGHRSVSWYQQTPGQGLQFLFEYFSETQRNKGNFPGRFSGRQFSNSRSEMNVSTLELGDSALYLCASSPQGAGNTIYFGEGSWLTVV.

This clone was recorded only once. The rearrangement joins TRBV12-5 to TRBJ1-5; TRBD1 agrees at 9 bases. The CDR3 is made up of 14 amino acids. Germline V gene sequence: CDR1 LGHNT, CDR2 FRNRAP. Losses at the gene ends were 6 bases for V and 7 bases for J; bases not matched to a gene: 7. The chain's CDR3 is CASGLTGGGQPQHF. The CDR3 bases are TGTGCTAGTGGACTGACAGGGGGGGGACAGCCCCAGCATTTT.

The table lists this clone with a few counts. V is TRBV5-1 and J is TRBJ2-1; the D is unclear. Trimming took off 3 bases at V and 0 bases at J, with 7 bases between the two ends. Germline CDR1 SGHRS, CDR2 YFSETQ. This CDR3 comprises 14 residues. The CDR3, as DNA: TGCGCCAGCAGCTCGGGTAGCTCCTACAATGAGCAGTTCTTC. It translates to CASSSGSSYNEQFF.

This clone was detected only a few times. This chain uses TRBV4-1 with TRBJ2-7; TRBD1 aligns across 10 bases. This CDR3 is built from 15 residues. V was clipped by 4 bases and J by 6 bases; unmatched bases: 9. Germline CDR1 is MGHRA and CDR2 is YSYEKL. CDR3 sequence (DNA): TGCGCCAGCAGCCTGGAGTGGGACAGGGGACCCGAGCAGTACTTC. Translation gives CASSLEWDRGPEQYF.

The genes are TRBV2 and TRBJ1-1; 9 bases are a match to TRBD1. Germline V lookup: CDR1 SNHLY, CDR2 FYNNEI. The CDR3 consists of 13 residues. Trimming cost V 8 bases and J 3 bases; bases outside gene matches: 4. This chain's CDR3 is CASGYRGHTEAFF. The CDR3 DNA follows: TGTGCCAGCGGTTACAGGGGGCACACTGAAGCTTTCTTT.

The sample holds a few counts of this clone. CDR3 DNA sequence: TGCGCCAGCAGCGTGACAGGGACCTATGGCTACACCTTC. It is translated as CASSVTGTYGYTF. The chain carries TRBV5-1 and TRBJ1-2, with 7 positions matching TRBD1. The CDR3 is 13 amino acids. Germline CDR1 SGHRS, CDR2 YFSETQ. J was trimmed by 4 bases and V by 4 bases; bases with no gene match: 4. The whole variable domain, remainder taken from reference TRBV5-1 and TRBJ1-2, is KAGVTQTPRYLIKTRGQQVTLSCSPISGHRSVSWYQQTPGQGLQFLFEYFSETQRNKGNFPGRFSGRQFSNSRSEMNVSTLELGDSALYLCASSVTGTYGYTFGSGTRLTVV.

The gene calls are TRBV6-4 and TRBJ2-3, with D hard to call. V was cut by 0 bases and J by 0 bases, with 10 bases left in between. From germline, CDR1 is MRHNA and CDR2 SNTAGT. The CDR3 totals 16 residues. CDR3 sequence reads: CASSDSFELSTDTQYF. CDR3 nucleotide sequence: TGTGCCAGCAGTGACTCTTTTGAGCTAAGCACAGATACGCAGTATTTT.

This chain links TRBV4-1 with TRBJ2-2; a weak D match, TRBD1 (7 bases). Trimming took 2 bases from V and 7 from J, leaving 17 bases between them. The CDR3 covers 16 residues. Germline V gene sequence: CDR1 MGHRA, CDR2 YSYEKL. This CDR3 reads CASSQTRGVPDGELFF. The CDR3 DNA follows: TGCGCCAGCAGCCAAACCAGGGGGGTCCCTGACGGGGAGCTGTTTTTT.

In its sample, this clone was seen a few times. The chain recombines TRBV19 with TRBJ2-1; 9 bases agree with TRBD2. This CDR3 contains 15 residues. Losses at the gene ends were 4 bases for V and 2 bases for J; bases not matched to a gene: 3. CDR1 and CDR2 from the germline V gene are LNHDA and SQIVND (reference sequence). CDR3: CASSKSGGPYNEQFF. CDR3 nucleotide sequence: TGTGCCAGTAGTAAAAGCGGGGGGCCCTACAATGAGCAGTTCTTC.

In its sample, this clone was seen once. The rearrangement uses TRBV18 and TRBJ2-7; 10 bases agree with TRBD1. Germline trimming cut 3 bases from V and 6 bases from J; bases unmatched to any gene: 8. Germline V gives CDR1 KGHSH, CDR2 LQKENI. The CDR3 is 15 residues long. The CDR3 here is CASSPGTGATGEQYV. The CDR3 nucleotides are TGTGCCAGCTCACCGGGGACAGGGGCTACGGGCGAGCAGTACGTC.

J is TRBJ1-4 and V is TRBV5-8; 11 nucleotides match TRBD1. The trim removed 4 bases at V and 6 bases at J, leaving 8 bases unmatched. The CDR3 has 16 amino acids. Per the germline V gene, CDR1 is SGHTS and CDR2 is YDEGEE. The CDR3 nucleotides are TGTGCCAGCAGCAGTACCGGGACAGGGGGGGATGAAAAACTGTTTTTT. It codes for CASSSTGTGGDEKLFF.

This sequence joins TRBV7-3 and TRBJ2-3, with D possibly TRBD2 on 6 matching bases. The CDR3 consists of 15 residues. Germline lookup yields CDR1 SGHTA and CDR2 FQGTGA. V lost 1 base and J 1 base, leaving 9 bases between the germline ends. CDR3 loop: CASSLMGGGTDTQYF. As DNA, the CDR3 is TGTGCCAGCAGCTTAATGGGGGGAGGCACAGATACGCAGTATTTT.

This clone was counted a few times. The CDR3 here is CASSPPWRPRLSGNTIYF. CDR3 coding DNA: TGTGCCAGCTCACCACCGTGGAGGCCCCGACTCTCTGGAAACACCATATATTTT. V usage is TRBV18 and J usage is TRBJ1-3; D gene ambiguous. V was cut by 0 bases and J by 0 bases, with 15 bases left in between. This CDR3 comprises 18 residues. Germline V CDR1 and CDR2: KGHSH, LQKENI.

The V and J genes are TRBV5-6 and TRBJ2-7, with a tentative D call TRBD1 (6 bases). V shed 4 bases and J shed 3 bases, with 14 bases lying between them. Germline V gene lookup returns CDR1 SGHDT and CDR2 YYEEEE. The CDR3 is made up of 14 amino acids. CDR3 nucleotide sequence: TGTGCCAGCAGCCGTATGGACAGCCGCTACGAGCAGTACTTC. Translating it yields CASSRMDSRYEQYF.

The J gene is TRBJ2-1, the V gene TRBV18; a possible D gene is TRBD2 (5 bases). Germline loops: CDR1 KGHSH, CDR2 LQKENI. This CDR3 has 14 residues. Trimming cost V 6 bases and J 2 bases, with 11 bases left between them. The DNA for the CDR3 is TGTGCCAGCTCCGCCACGGGGACCTACAATGAGCAGTTCTTC. It specifies CASSATGTYNEQFF.

The chain is built from TRBV2 and TRBJ1-5; 7 bases match TRBD1. This CDR3 is built from 15 residues. With V trimmed by 5 bases and J by 6 bases, 10 bases remained unmatched. CDR1 is SNHLY and CDR2 is FYNNEI in the germline V gene. The CDR3: CASSQGQKLGQPQHF. CDR3 nucleotides: TGTGCCAGCAGTCAGGGACAGAAGCTTGGTCAGCCCCAGCATTTT. The variable domain in full, with the rest retrieved from reference TRBV2 and TRBJ1-5, is EPEVTQTPSHQVTQMGQEVILRCVPISNHLYFYWYRQILGQKVEFLVSFYNNEISEKSEIFDDQFSVERPDGSNFTLKIRSTKLEDSAMYFCASSQGQKLGQPQHFGDGTRLSIL.

The chain links TRBV5-4 to TRBJ2-7; D is uncertain. Germline V gives CDR1 SGHNT, CDR2 YYREEE (reference sequence). Trimming removed 0 bases at V and 2 bases at J, with 9 bases between. CDR3 size: 14 residues. CDR3 nucleotides: TGTGCCAGCAGCTTGGGCCTGGGCACCTACGAGCAGTACGTC. It is translated as CASSLGLGTYEQYV.

The chain couples TRBV5-1 to TRBJ2-3, with D possibly being TRBD2 (5 bases). CDR3 length equals 18 residues. Germline loops: CDR1 SGHRS, CDR2 YFSETQ. Trimming shortened V by 0 bases and J by 0 bases, and 17 bases separated the two germline ends. The CDR3 nucleotides read TGCGCCAGCAGCTTGGCCGGAGGCCCGGCCACTAGCACAGATACGCAGTATTTT. It is translated as CASSLAGGPATSTDTQYF.

V is TRBV5-1 and J is TRBJ2-5; 7 nucleotides align to TRBD2. V gave up 0 bases and J gave up 5 bases; unmatched junction bases: 7. The CDR3 is made up of 15 amino acids. Germline loops: CDR1 SGHRS, CDR2 YFSETQ. Here the CDR3 reads CASSLGRAGLETQYF. The CDR3 nucleotides are TGCGCCAGCAGCTTGGGTCGAGCGGGGTTGGAGACCCAGTACTTC.